One and the same sample provided the 4 T cell receptor beta chains below, sequenced in a study of Ad26.COV2.S vaccination and SARS-CoV-2 variants. Treatment denoted: around 19 received Ad26.COV2.S at low or high dose, single or two shots; a few received placebo; per-sample allocation not given. Samples were taken on day 63 after the first vaccine or placebo injection. Repertoires were generated with immunoSEQ multiplex PCR, while TCRdb's copy carries only in-frame clones and drops some. The profile covers approximately 340,000 clones, with roughly 81% appearing a single time and approximately 3.5% taken by the ten largest. The sequenced sample was peripheral blood, obtained in a trial of Ad26.COV2.S vaccine versus placebo. The receptors stem from a person between 18 and 59 years old who received the Ad26.COV2.S COVID-19 vaccine or a placebo.

The chain carries TRBV5-5 and TRBJ1-6, with D uncertain. The CDR3 spans 17 residues. In germline, CDR1 is SGHKS, CDR2 YYEKEE (reference sequence). V was cut by 0 bases and J by 0 bases, with 10 bases left in between. The CDR3 DNA follows: TGTGCCAGCAGCTTGGGGCCCGCTAGCTCCTATAATTCACCCCTCCACTTT. Amino acids: CASSLGPASSYNSPLHF.

This sequence joins TRBV29-1 and TRBJ2-3; 12 bases are shared with TRBD2. Unmatched junction bases numbered 4, after V lost 4 bases and J lost 2 bases. The CDR3 is 15 residues long. CDR1 and CDR2 from the germline V gene are SQVTM and ANQGSEA. The CDR3 here is CSVVTSGGHTDTQYF. The CDR3 nucleotides read TGCAGCGTTGTGACTAGCGGGGGCCACACAGATACGCAGTATTTT.

This clone was recorded only once. The CDR3 DNA sequence: TGTGCCAGCAGCCAGTTGGCAGGGGGGCTTAACGAGCAGTACTTC. This gives the protein CASSQLAGGLNEQYF. This chain joins TRBV14 and TRBJ2-7; perhaps TRBD1 as D (7 bases). Trimming pared 3 bases from V and 5 bases from J, leaving 17 bases between. The CDR3 is 15 amino acids. Germline V gives CDR1 SGHDN, CDR2 FVKESK.

The gene calls are TRBV29-1 and TRBJ2-2; TRBD1 matches 7 bases. Germline V gives CDR1 SQVTM, CDR2 ANQGSEA. The CDR3 contains 13 residues. The trim removed 3 bases at V and 9 bases at J, leaving 7 bases unmatched. The CDR3 bases are TGCAGCGTTGACGGCCCAGGGGGAAGGGAGCTGTTTTTT. The encoded protein is CSVDGPGGRELFF.